These 12 T cell receptor beta chains were all obtained from the same sample, sequenced in a study of neurological immune-mediated disorders. Each CDR3 protein is one row after TCRdb ran MiXCR on the 5' RACE reads. The profile shows about 45,000 distinct CDR3 sequences, approximately 15% of them singletons. Time point given: longitudinal time-point 3. What was sequenced was PBMCs. The receptors come from a man aged 30-40 years in good health.

This clonotype was found many times. V and J are TRBV5-1 and TRBJ2-7; tentative D call: TRBD1 (6 bases). Trimming shortened V by 4 bases and J by 0 bases, and 17 bases separated the two germline ends. Germline lookup yields CDR1 SGHRS and CDR2 YFSETQ. The CDR3 has 16 residues. The CDR3 loop reads CASSPKPDSLSYEQYF. CDR3 in DNA: TGCGCCAGCAGCCCCAAACCGGACAGCCTCTCCTACGAGCAGTACTTC.

In its sample, this clonotype was seen many times. The chain employs TRBV28 and TRBJ1-5; 11 bases fit TRBD1. Germline lookup yields CDR1 MDHEN and CDR2 SYDVKM. CDR3 size: 16 residues. The V and J ends lost 6 bases and 4 bases, in that order; junction bases with no gene match: 8. This CDR3 is CASRKTGTGGNQPQHF. CDR3 nucleotides: TGTGCCAGCAGAAAAACCGGGACAGGGGGAAATCAGCCCCAGCATTTT.

This clonotype occurred many times. The chain links TRBV5-1 to TRBJ2-6, with 9 nucleotides matching TRBD1. V gave up 5 bases and J gave up 0 bases; unmatched junction bases: 3. The CDR3 runs 16 residues. Germline CDR1 is SGHRS and CDR2 is YFSETQ. CDR3 in amino acids: CASRDRGTSGANVLTF. The CDR3, as DNA: TGCGCCAGCAGGGACAGGGGCACCTCTGGGGCCAACGTCCTGACTTTC. The full variable domain, with the rest looked up from reference TRBV5-1 and TRBJ2-6, is KAGVTQTPRYLIKTRGQQVTLSCSPISGHRSVSWYQQTPGQGLQFLFEYFSETQRNKGNFPGRFSGRQFSNSRSEMNVSTLELGDSALYLCASRDRGTSGANVLTFGAGSRLTVL.

This clonotype was detected many times. The rearrangement links TRBV20-1 to TRBJ1-2, with a possible D match to TRBD1 (5 bases). The CDR3 has 13 residues. Between the trimmed V and J ends, which lost 3 bases and 4 bases, there was a span of 12 bases. The germline CDR1 and CDR2 sequences are DFQATT and SNEGSKA (reference sequence). The CDR3, as DNA: TGCAGTGCTAGTCCCGGGACGGCCTATGGCTACACCTTC. It encodes CSASPGTAYGYTF.

Of note for this clonotype: Germline is not matched at one junction end, which may reflect a read error. This chain joins TRBV6-2 or TRBV6-3 and TRBJ2-5; D may be TRBD2 (7 bases). CDR1 MNHEY and CDR2 SVGEGT come from the germline V gene. The CDR3 spans 14 residues. DNA of the CDR3: TGCGCCAGCACCCGCGGGTCGGGGGGCGGGACCCAGTACTTC. This sequence encodes CASTRGSGGGTQYF.

This clonotype has ten or more counts. V usage is TRBV6-1 and J usage is TRBJ1-5; D is unclear. Trimming cost V 7 bases and J 0 bases, with 7 bases left between them. CDR1 is MNHNS and CDR2 is SASEGT in the germline V gene. The CDR3 is 13 residues long. CDR3 DNA: TGTGCCAGCACAGCCGATAGCAATCAGCCCCAGCATTTT. It is translated as CASTADSNQPQHF.

This clonotype was seen ten or more times. The genes are TRBV24-1 and TRBJ2-1, with 9 bases matching TRBD2. In germline, CDR1 is KGHDR, CDR2 SFDVKD. The CDR3 runs to 15 residues. After removal of 6 bases from V and 6 bases from J, the junction contained 8 bases not matched to a gene. The CDR3 region is CATSPGTSNLNEQFF. The CDR3 coding sequence is TGTGCCACCAGTCCCGGGACTAGCAACCTCAATGAGCAGTTCTTC.

This clonotype was seen many times. The V gene is TRBV7-2, the J gene TRBJ2-7; D is uncertain. V was trimmed by 7 bases and J by 2 bases, leaving 15 bases between them. CDR3 length: 14 residues. The germline gives CDR1 SGHTA, CDR2 FQGNSA. The CDR3 DNA reads TGTGCCAGCACCCCTACCCTATCGCCCTACGAGCAGTACTTC. It codes for CASTPTLSPYEQYF.

This clonotype was picked up many times. This rearrangement joins TRBV10-3 to TRBJ1-2; no clear D gene. The germline CDR1 and CDR2 sequences are ENHRY and SYGVKD. V lost 3 bases to trimming and J lost 0 bases, with 8 bases between them. The length of the CDR3 is 14 residues. The CDR3 sequence: CAISDHATNYGYTF. In DNA, the CDR3 is TGTGCCATCAGTGACCACGCGACTAACTATGGCTACACCTTC.

This clonotype came up many times. This rearrangement joins TRBV10-3 to TRBJ1-6, with 8 positions matching TRBD1. Germline CDR1 ENHRY, CDR2 SYGVKD. The CDR3 has 15 residues. V shed 5 bases and J 8 bases; nucleotides not matched to a gene: 8. The CDR3 here is CAISPRQGLDSPLHF. CDR3 nucleotide sequence: TGTGCCATCAGTCCTCGACAGGGGTTGGATTCACCCCTCCACTTT.

This clonotype was recorded at least ten times. The chain joins TRBV6-5 to TRBJ1-1, with 7 bases that match TRBD1. This CDR3 region has 11 residues. V was pared by 4 bases and J by 11 bases, with 4 bases of the junction left unmatched. The germline CDR1 and CDR2 sequences are MNHEY and SVGAGI. CDR3 residues: CASSSTGAAFF. DNA for the CDR3: TGTGCCAGCAGTTCTACAGGGGCGGCTTTCTTT.

This clonotype was picked up many times. The gene calls are TRBV2 and TRBJ2-3; D remains ambiguous. Germline CDR1 SNHLY, CDR2 FYNNEI. The V end lost 7 bases, the J end lost 1 base, and 9 bases lay between the germline ends. The CDR3 extends over 13 amino acids. The CDR3 loop is CASMIGGTDTQYF. For the CDR3, the DNA is TGTGCCAGCATGATCGGCGGCACAGATACGCAGTATTTT. Supplemented by reference TRBV2 and TRBJ2-3, the full variable domain reads EPEVTQTPSHQVTQMGQEVILRCVPISNHLYFYWYRQILGQKVEFLVSFYNNEISEKSEIFDDQFSVERPDGSNFTLKIRSTKLEDSAMYFCASMIGGTDTQYFGPGTRLTVL.